The T cell receptor (beta chain) under discussion was sequenced for a study of T cell clones after liver transplantation. Study details: Samples came from ITN030ST, which attempted immunosuppression withdrawal within 2 years of liver transplantation. HCV positivity affected three of eight recipients; the rest lacked autoimmune or viral indications.

In its sample, this clone was seen a few times. Germline CDR1 SGHAT, CDR2 FQNNGV. The V and J ends lost 0 bases and 3 bases respectively, with 9 bases between them. The CDR3 loop spans 14 amino acids. Sequenced by immunoSEQ multiplex PCR; TCRdb stores in-frame clones only, minus some. The table has some 60,000 clones, 70% to 80% seen once. The sequencing used CD4+ T cells from blood, collected before liver transplant. The V gene is TRBV11-2, the J gene TRBJ2-7; D perhaps matches TRBD1 (5 bases). The source of this sequence is a human donor who received a liver transplant. The CDR3 nucleotides read TGTGCCAGCAGCTTAGAAAGGGGATACTACGAGCAGTACTTC. This sequence encodes CASSLERGYYEQYF.